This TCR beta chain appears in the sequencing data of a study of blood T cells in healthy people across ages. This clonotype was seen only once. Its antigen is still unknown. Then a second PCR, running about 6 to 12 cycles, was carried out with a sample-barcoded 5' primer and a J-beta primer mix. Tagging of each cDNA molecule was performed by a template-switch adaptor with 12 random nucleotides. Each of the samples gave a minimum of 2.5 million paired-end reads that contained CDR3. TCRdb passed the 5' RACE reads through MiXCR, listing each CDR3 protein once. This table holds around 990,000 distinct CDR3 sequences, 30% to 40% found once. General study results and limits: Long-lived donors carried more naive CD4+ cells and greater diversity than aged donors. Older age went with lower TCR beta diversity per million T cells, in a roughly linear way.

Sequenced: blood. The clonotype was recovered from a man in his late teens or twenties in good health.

CDR3 amino acids: CASAGVNTEAFF. CDR3 coding DNA: TGTGCTAGTGCGGGTGTGAACACTGAAGCTTTCTTT. The chain is built from TRBV12-5 and TRBJ1-1; D not resolved. Deletions cut 7 bases from V and 0 bases from J, with 6 bases between. The germline CDR1 and CDR2 sequences are LGHNT and FRNRAP. The CDR3 loop spans 12 amino acids.